Shown below are 14 T cell receptor beta chains from a single sample sequenced in a study of T cells in Graves' hyperthyroidism and ophthalmopathy. It was RNA transcripts that yielded the amplified TCR beta CDR3 regions. The primer set for the first-round RT-PCR of the TCR CDR3 was HTBI. TCRdb re-analysed the multiplex PCR reads in MiXCR, keeping a single row per CDR3 protein. Among around 690,000 distinct CDR3 sequences listed, roughly a sixth were seen once. Sequencing was done on a sample of blood. The receptors here all came from a man in his forties or fifties with Graves' hyperthyroidism.

The chain joins TRBV5-6 to TRBJ1-5, with TRBD1 as a possible D gene (6 bases). Trimming took off 3 bases at V and 0 bases at J, with 16 bases between the two ends. CDR1 SGHDT and CDR2 YYEEEE come from the germline V gene. The length of the CDR3 is 17 residues. CDR3 sequence: CASSYRTAGYSNQPQHF. The CDR3 DNA reads as TGTGCCAGCAGCTACAGGACAGCCGGGTATAGCAATCAGCCCCAGCATTTT.

This clonotype was recorded a few times. A read error is possible here, since a much larger clone lies one base away. The gene calls are TRBV12-3 or TRBV12-4 and TRBJ1-1; D ambiguous. The CDR3 has 12 amino acids. Written as DNA, the CDR3 is TGTGCCAGCAGCATAAGGCGAACTGGAGCTTTCTTT. Amino acids: CASSIRRTGAFF.

A single count supports this clonotype. The chain carries TRBV29-1 and TRBJ2-7; TRBD1 matches at 9 bases. The CDR3 is 14 amino acids. The ends lost 5 bases at V and 5 bases at J; junction bases unmatched: 10. The germline gives CDR1 SQVTM, CDR2 ANQGSEA. Written as DNA, the CDR3 is TGCAGCGTTACGGACAGGGGACTTATCCACGAGCAGTACTTC. It codes for CSVTDRGLIHEQYF.

This clonotype was picked up many times. This chain uses TRBV29-1 with TRBJ2-3; D remains ambiguous. The CDR3 covers 12 residues. Trimming took 1 base from V and 2 from J, leaving 4 bases between them. Germline V gene data show CDR1 as SQVTM and CDR2 as ANQGSEA. The DNA of the CDR3 is TGCAGCGTTGAAGGTAACACAGATACGCAGTATTTT. The encoded protein is CSVEGNTDTQYF.

In its sample, this clonotype was seen many times. The CDR3 DNA sequence: TGCGCCAGCAGCTGGGGAACTAGCGCGCTATTCAATGAGCAGTTCTTC. Its translation is CASSWGTSALFNEQFF. The chain links TRBV5-1 to TRBJ2-1, with TRBD2 matching over 7 bases. The CDR3 consists of 16 residues. The germline V gene has CDR1 SGHRS and CDR2 YFSETQ. The junction had 12 bases not matched to a gene; V was cut back by 3 bases and J by 6 bases.

J is TRBJ2-7 and V is TRBV24-1, with 7 bases aligning to TRBD1. With V trimmed by 6 bases and J by 2 bases, 6 bases remained unmatched. From germline, CDR1 is KGHDR and CDR2 SFDVKD. The CDR3 runs to 14 residues. CDR3 nucleotides: TGTGCCACCAGTATAGGGACAGAGACCTACGAGCAGTACTTC. This codes for CATSIGTETYEQYF.

This clonotype was seen more than once but under ten times. As DNA, the CDR3 is TGCGCCAGCAGCCAAGAAGTGGGAGTACGAACCGGGGAGCTGTTTTTT. Translated, it gives CASSQEVGVRTGELFF. V and J are TRBV4-1 and TRBJ2-2, with TRBD2 as a possible D gene (5 bases). CDR3 size: 16 residues. V was trimmed by 0 bases and J by 5 bases, leaving 13 bases between them. Germline V gene lookup returns CDR1 MGHRA and CDR2 YSYEKL.

The V call is TRBV18, the J call TRBJ1-1; D is undetermined. Germline assignment: CDR1 KGHSH and CDR2 LQKENI. The CDR3 is 14 amino acids. Trimming removed 4 bases at V and 3 bases at J, with 12 bases between. The CDR3 coding sequence is TGTGCCAGCTCACGACTAAGGGCGGACACTGAAGCTTTCTTT. Residues: CASSRLRADTEAFF.

This clonotype was observed a handful of times. The J gene is TRBJ1-5, the V gene TRBV6-1; D uncertain. The CDR3 loop spans 15 amino acids. Germline V lookup: CDR1 MNHNS, CDR2 SASEGT. The V end lost 7 bases, the J end lost 2 bases, and 15 bases lay between the germline ends. The CDR3 loop is CASTPLVGGNQPQHF. The CDR3 DNA sequence: TGTGCCAGCACCCCCTTAGTGGGTGGCAATCAGCCCCAGCATTTT.

This clonotype occurred many times. The V gene is TRBV6-5, the J gene TRBJ2-2; maybe TRBD2 (6 bases). The V and J ends lost 0 bases and 5 bases respectively, with 13 bases between them. The length of the CDR3 is 16 residues. Germline V CDR1 and CDR2: MNHEY, SVGAGI. The CDR3 sequence is CASSYSPGVATGELFF. CDR3 DNA: TGTGCCAGCAGTTACTCCCCGGGAGTCGCTACCGGGGAGCTGTTTTTT.

This clonotype has just a few counts. The chain uses TRBV28 and TRBJ2-7, with 11 bases fitting TRBD1. Germline CDR1 MDHEN, CDR2 SYDVKM. The ends lost 6 bases at V and 0 bases at J; junction bases unmatched: 7. CDR3 length: 16 residues. CDR3 bases: TGTGCCAGCAGCTCCCCGGGACAGGGGGGCTCCTACGAGCAGTACTTC. Its protein product is CASSSPGQGGSYEQYF.

V is TRBV9 and J is TRBJ2-1, with 10 bases identical to TRBD2. This CDR3 has 14 amino acids. J gave up 8 bases and V 5 bases, and 7 bases lay outside the gene matches. Per germline, CDR1 SGDLS and CDR2 YYNGEE. The CDR3 coding sequence is TGTGCCAGCAGTGGAGCGGGAGGGGCGGATGAGCAGTTCTTC. Protein product: CASSGAGGADEQFF.

A remark on this clonotype: Being one base from a much bigger clone, this may be a read error. V gene TRBV5-1 combines with J gene TRBJ1-1; 7 nucleotides line up with TRBD1. Germline V gene lookup returns CDR1 SGHRS and CDR2 YFSETQ. CDR3 length: 15 amino acids. Here the CDR3 reads CAGRQYRGLNTEAFF. As DNA, the CDR3 is TGCGCCGGCAGACAATACAGGGGCCTGAACACTGAAGCTTTCTTT.

This clonotype showed up many times. The chain is built from TRBV12-3 or TRBV12-4 and TRBJ1-1, with 11 bases lining up with TRBD1. J lost 7 bases, V lost 8 bases, and 15 bases had no gene match. The CDR3 length is 16 residues. The CDR3 spells CASSLEGTGGAFEAFF. The CDR3 nucleotides read TGTGCCAGCTCGTTAGAGGGGACAGGGGGTGCTTTTGAAGCTTTCTTT.